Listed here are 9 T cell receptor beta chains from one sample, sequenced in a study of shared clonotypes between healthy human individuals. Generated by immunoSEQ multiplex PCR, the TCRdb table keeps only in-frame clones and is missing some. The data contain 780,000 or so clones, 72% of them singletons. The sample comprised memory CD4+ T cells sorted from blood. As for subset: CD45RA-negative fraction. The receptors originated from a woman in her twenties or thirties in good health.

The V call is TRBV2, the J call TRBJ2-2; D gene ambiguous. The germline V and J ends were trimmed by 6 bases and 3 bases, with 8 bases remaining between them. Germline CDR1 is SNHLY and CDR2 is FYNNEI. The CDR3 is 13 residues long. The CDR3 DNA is TGTGCCAGCAGGGAGTGGGACACCGGGGAGCTGTTTTTT. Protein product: CASREWDTGELFF.

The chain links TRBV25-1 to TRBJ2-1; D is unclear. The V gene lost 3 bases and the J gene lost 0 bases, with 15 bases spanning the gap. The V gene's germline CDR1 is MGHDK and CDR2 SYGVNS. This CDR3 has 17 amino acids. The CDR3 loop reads CASSDSSVFSSYNEQFF. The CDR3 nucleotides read TGTGCCAGCAGTGATTCTTCAGTTTTTAGCTCCTACAATGAGCAGTTCTTC.

CDR3 in DNA: TGCAGCGTCCCCACGGGATCTGTTAGGGACACTGAAGCTTTCTTT. Encoded protein: CSVPTGSVRDTEAFF. The genes are TRBV29-1 and TRBJ1-1; D uncertain. Germline loops: CDR1 SQVTM, CDR2 ANQGSEA. The V end was cut by 6 bases, the J end by 3 bases, with 20 bases between. CDR3 length: 15 residues.

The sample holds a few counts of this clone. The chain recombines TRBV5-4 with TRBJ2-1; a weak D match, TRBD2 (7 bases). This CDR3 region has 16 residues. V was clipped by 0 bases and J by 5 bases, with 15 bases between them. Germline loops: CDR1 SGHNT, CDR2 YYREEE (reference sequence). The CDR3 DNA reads TGTGCCAGCAGCTTGGGTGGGGGGGCGCTTAACAATGAGCAGTTCTTC. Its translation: CASSLGGGALNNEQFF.

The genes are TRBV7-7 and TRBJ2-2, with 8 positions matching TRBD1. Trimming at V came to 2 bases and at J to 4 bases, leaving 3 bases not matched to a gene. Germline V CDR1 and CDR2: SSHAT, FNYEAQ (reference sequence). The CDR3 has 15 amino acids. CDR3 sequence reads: CASSLQGAGTGELFF. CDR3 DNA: TGTGCCAGCAGCTTACAGGGGGCAGGCACCGGGGAGCTGTTTTTT.

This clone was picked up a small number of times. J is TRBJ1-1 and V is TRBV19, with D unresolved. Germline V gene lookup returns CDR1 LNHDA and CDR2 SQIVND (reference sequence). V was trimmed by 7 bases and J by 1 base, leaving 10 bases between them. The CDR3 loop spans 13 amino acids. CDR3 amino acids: CASTPWGNTEAFF. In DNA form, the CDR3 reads TGTGCCAGTACCCCATGGGGGAACACTGAAGCTTTCTTT.

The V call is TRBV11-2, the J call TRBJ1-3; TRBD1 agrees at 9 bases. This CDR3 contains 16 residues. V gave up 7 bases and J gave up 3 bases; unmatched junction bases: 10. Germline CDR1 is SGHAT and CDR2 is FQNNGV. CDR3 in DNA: TGTGCCAGCACCCAGGGGACAGGGCTGATTGGAAACACCATATATTTT. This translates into CASTQGTGLIGNTIYF.

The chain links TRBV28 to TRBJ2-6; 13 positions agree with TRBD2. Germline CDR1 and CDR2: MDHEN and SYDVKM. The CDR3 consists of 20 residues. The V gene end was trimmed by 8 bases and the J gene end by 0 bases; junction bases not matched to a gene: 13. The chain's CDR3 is CASRTAFRTSGSSGANVLTF. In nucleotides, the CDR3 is TGTGCCAGCCGGACGGCCTTCAGGACTAGCGGGAGCTCTGGGGCCAACGTCCTGACTTTC.

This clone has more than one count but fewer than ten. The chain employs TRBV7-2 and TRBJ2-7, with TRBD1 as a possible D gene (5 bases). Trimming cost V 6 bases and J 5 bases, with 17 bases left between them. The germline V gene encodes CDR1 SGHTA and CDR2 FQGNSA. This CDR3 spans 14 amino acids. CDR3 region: CASSSQGGNNEQYF. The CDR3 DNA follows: TGTGCCAGCAGTTCCCAGGGTGGGAACAACGAGCAGTACTTC. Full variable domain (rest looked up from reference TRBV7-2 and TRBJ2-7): GAGVSQSPSNKVTEKGKDVELRCDPISGHTALYWYRQSLGQGLEFLIYFQGNSAPDKSGLPSDRFSAERTGGSVSTLTIQRTQQEDSAVYLCASSSQGGNNEQYFGPGTRLTVT.